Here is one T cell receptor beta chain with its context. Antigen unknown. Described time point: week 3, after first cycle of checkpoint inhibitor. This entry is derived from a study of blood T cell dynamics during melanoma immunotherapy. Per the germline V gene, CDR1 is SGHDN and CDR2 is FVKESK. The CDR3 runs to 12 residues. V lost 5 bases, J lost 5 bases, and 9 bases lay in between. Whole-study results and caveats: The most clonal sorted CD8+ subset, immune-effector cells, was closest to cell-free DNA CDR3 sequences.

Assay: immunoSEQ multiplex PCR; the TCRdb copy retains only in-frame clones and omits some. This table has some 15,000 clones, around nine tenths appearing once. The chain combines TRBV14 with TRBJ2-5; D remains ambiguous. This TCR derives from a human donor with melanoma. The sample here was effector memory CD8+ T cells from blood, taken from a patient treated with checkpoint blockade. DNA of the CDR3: TGTGCCAGCAGCAGGTGGATGGAGACCCAGTACTTC. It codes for CASSRWMETQYF.